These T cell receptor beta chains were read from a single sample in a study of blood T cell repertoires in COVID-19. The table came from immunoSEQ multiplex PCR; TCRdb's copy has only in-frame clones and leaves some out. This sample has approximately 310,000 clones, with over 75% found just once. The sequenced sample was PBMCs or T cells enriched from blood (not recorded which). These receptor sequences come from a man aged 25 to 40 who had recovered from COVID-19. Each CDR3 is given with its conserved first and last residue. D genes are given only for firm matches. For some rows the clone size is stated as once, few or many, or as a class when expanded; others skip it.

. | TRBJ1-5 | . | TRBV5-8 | CASSSGLQPQHF | TGTGCCAGCAGCTCAGGGCTCCAGCCCCAGCATTTT
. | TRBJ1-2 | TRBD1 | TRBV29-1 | CSVLQGAGSGYTF | TGCAGCGTCCTACAGGGGGCAGGGTCGGGCTACACCTTC
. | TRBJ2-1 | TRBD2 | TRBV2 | CASSGLAGVVNEQFF | TGTGCCAGCAGTGGGTTAGCGGGGGTGGTAAATGAGCAGTTCTTC
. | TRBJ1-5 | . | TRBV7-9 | CASSLDSGNQPQHF | TGTGCCAGCAGCCTCGACAGCGGCAATCAGCCCCAGCATTTT
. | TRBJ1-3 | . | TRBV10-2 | CASRRQSSGNTIYF | TGCGCCAGCAGAAGACAGTCCTCTGGAAACACCATATATTTT
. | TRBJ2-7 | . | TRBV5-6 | CASSRDTSYEQYF | TGTGCCAGCAGCAGGGACACCTCCTACGAGCAGTACTTC
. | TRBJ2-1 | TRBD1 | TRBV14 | CASSRLMTGFLDEQFF | TGTGCCAGCAGCCGTCTTATGACAGGGTTTTTGGATGAGCAGTTCTTC
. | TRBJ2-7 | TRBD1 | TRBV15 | CATSRDLGQGHEQYF | TGTGCCACCAGCAGAGATTTGGGACAGGGACACGAGCAGTACTTC
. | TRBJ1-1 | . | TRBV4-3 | CASSQPGGKQEAFF | TGCGCCAGCAGCCAGCCGGGAGGGAAGCAGGAAGCTTTCTTT
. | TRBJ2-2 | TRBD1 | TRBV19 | CASSVGQGNTGELFF | TGTGCCAGTAGTGTTGGACAGGGGAACACCGGGGAGCTGTTTTTT
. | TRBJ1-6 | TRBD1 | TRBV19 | CASSIPGTGLSPLHF | TGTGCCAGTAGTATACCCGGGACAGGTCTTTCACCCCTCCACTTT
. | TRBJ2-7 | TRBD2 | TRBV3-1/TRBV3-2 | CASSQGGGGAYEQYF | TGTGCCAGCAGCCAAGGAGGCGGGGGGGCCTACGAGCAGTACTTC
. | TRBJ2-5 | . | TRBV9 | CASSVGVVGTQYF | TGTGCCAGCAGCGTAGGAGTGGTTGGGACCCAGTACTTC
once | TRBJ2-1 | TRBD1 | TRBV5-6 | CASSWGPGQGIYEQFF | TGTGCCAGCAGCTGGGGCCCCGGACAGGGGATCTATGAGCAGTTCTTC
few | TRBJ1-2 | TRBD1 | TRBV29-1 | CSCQQGGDGRYTF | TGCAGCTGCCAGCAAGGGGGCGACGGACGCTACACCTTC
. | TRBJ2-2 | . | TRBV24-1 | CATSDFSSQGGLFF | TGTGCCACCAGTGATTTTAGCAGCCAGGGCGGGCTGTTTTTT
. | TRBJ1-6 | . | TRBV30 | CAWSGGLNSPLHF | TGTGCCTGGAGTGGCGGCTTGAATTCACCCCTCCACTTT
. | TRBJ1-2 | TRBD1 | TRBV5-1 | CASSLRGNYGYTF | TGCGCCAGCAGCCTCAGGGGGAACTATGGCTACACCTTC
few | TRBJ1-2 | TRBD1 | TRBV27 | CASSPRTGYGYTF | TGTGCCAGCAGTCCTCGGACAGGGTATGGCTACACCTTC
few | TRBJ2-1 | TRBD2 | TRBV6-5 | CASSLAGEGINEQFF | TGTGCCAGCAGTCTAGCGGGGGAGGGAATCAATGAGCAGTTCTTC
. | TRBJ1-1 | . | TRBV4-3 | CASSAQVMNTEAFF | TGCGCCAGCAGCGCACAGGTAATGAACACTGAAGCTTTCTTT
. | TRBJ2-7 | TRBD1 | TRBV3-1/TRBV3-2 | CASSQGQGIPYEQYF | TGTGCCAGCAGCCAAGGACAGGGAATCCCCTACGAGCAGTACTTC
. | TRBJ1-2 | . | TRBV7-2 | CASSTTGLGYTF | TGTGCCAGCAGCACTACAGGTCTAGGCTACACCTTC
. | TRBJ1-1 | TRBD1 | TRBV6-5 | CASIGTGWDAEAFF | TGTGCCAGCATAGGGACAGGGTGGGACGCTGAAGCTTTCTTT
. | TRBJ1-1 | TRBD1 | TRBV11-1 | CASSKNRGTEAFF | TGTGCCAGCAGCAAGAACAGGGGCACTGAAGCTTTCTTT
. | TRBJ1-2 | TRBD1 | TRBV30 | CAWSVRQGYGYTF | TGTGCCTGGAGTGTTCGACAGGGGTACGGCTACACCTTC
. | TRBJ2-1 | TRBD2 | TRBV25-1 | CASSDPGLAGTQFF | TGTGCCAGCAGTGACCCGGGACTAGCGGGGACCCAGTTCTTC
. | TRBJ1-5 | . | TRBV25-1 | CASSEGGPQHF | TGTGCCAGCAGTGAGGGGGGGCCCCAGCATTTT
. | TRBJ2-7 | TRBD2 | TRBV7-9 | CASTVSAGGGSYEQYF | TGTGCCAGCACTGTGAGTGCGGGGGGCGGCTCCTACGAGCAGTACTTC
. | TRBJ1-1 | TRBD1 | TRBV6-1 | CASSEQGAFTEAFF | TGTGCCAGCAGTGAGCAGGGGGCTTTCACTGAAGCTTTCTTT
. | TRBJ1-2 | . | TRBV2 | CASLNRSNYGYTF | TGTGCCAGCTTGAACAGGTCTAACTATGGCTACACCTTC
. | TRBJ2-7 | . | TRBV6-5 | CATMAGTSVGEQYF | TGTGCCACCATGGCCGGGACTTCCGTGGGCGAGCAGTACTTC
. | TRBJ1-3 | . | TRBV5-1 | CASSLEPTGGGNTIYF | TGCGCCAGCAGCTTGGAGCCGACAGGTGGCGGAAACACCATATATTTT
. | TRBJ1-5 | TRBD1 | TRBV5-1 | CASSFTGQDDQPQHF | TGCGCCAGCAGCTTTACGGGACAGGACGATCAGCCCCAGCATTTT
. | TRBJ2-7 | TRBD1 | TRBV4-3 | CASSQARTGGSHEQYF | TGCGCCAGCAGCCAGGCGAGGACAGGAGGTTCCCACGAGCAGTACTTC
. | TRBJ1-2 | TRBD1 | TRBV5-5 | CASSFATGSVYGYTF | TGTGCCAGCAGCTTTGCGACAGGGAGTGTCTATGGCTACACCTTC
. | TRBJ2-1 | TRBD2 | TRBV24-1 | CATSDPTSGGARGQFF | TGTGCCACCAGTGACCCTACTAGCGGGGGGGCTCGGGGGCAGTTCTTC
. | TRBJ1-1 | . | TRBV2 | CASSESRNTEAFF | TGTGCCAGCAGTGAATCCCGGAACACTGAAGCTTTCTTT
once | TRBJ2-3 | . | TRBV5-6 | CASSFLDTQYF | TGTGCCAGCAGCTTCCTGGATACGCAGTATTTT
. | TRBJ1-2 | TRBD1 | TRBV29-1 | CSARSGQDSSGYTF | TGCAGCGCCAGGAGCGGACAGGACTCAAGCGGCTACACCTTC
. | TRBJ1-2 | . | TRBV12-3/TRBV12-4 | CASSPALRVGYTF | TGTGCCAGCAGCCCGGCACTCAGGGTGGGCTACACCTTC
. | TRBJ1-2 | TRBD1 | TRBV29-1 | CSATQTGFDGYTF | TGCAGCGCCACACAGACAGGGTTCGATGGCTACACCTTC
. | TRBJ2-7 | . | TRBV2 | CASSDTGLRTYEQYF | TGTGCCAGCAGTGATACAGGGCTGAGAACCTACGAGCAGTACTTC
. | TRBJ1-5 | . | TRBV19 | CASSDIRNQPQHF | TGTGCCAGTAGTGACATCCGCAATCAGCCCCAGCATTTT
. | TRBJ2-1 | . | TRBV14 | CASSAGQYNEQFF | TGTGCCAGCAGCGCGGGGCAGTACAATGAGCAGTTCTTC
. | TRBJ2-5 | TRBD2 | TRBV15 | CATSSGGVQETQYF | TGTGCCACCAGCAGTGGGGGGGTCCAAGAGACCCAGTACTTC
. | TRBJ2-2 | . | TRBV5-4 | CASSIPGLQETGELFF | TGTGCCAGCAGCATCCCCGGACTCCAAGAGACCGGGGAGCTGTTTTTT
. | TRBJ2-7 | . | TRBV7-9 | CASSPPHISYEQYF | TGTGCCAGCAGCCCACCGCACATAAGCTACGAGCAGTACTTC
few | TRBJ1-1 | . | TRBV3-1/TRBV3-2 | CASSPSDRENTEAFF | TGTGCCAGCAGCCCCAGTGACAGAGAGAACACTGAAGCTTTCTTT
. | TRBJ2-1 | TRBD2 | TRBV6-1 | CASSEGTSGGEAPFF | TGTGCCAGCAGTGAAGGGACTAGCGGGGGCGAGGCGCCGTTCTTC
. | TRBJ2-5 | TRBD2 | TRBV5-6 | CASSLTGGRQETQYF | TGTGCCAGCAGCTTAACGGGGGGGCGCCAAGAGACCCAGTACTTC
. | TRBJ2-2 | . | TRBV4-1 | CASRPRNSRGELFF | TGCGCCAGCAGACCAAGGAACAGTAGGGGGGAGCTGTTTTTT
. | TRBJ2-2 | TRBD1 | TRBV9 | CASSVARDRGHGGELFF | TGTGCCAGCAGCGTAGCCAGGGACAGGGGGCACGGCGGGGAGCTGTTTTTT
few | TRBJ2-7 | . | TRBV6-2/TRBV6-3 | CASSRSTGSDEQYF | TGTGCCAGCAGTCGCAGCACAGGGTCCGACGAGCAGTACTTC
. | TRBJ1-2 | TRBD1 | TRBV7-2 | CASSLGASGQGLYGYTF | TGTGCCAGCAGCTTAGGTGCTTCGGGACAGGGGTTGTATGGCTACACCTTC
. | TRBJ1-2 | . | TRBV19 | CASSVDSGFYGYTF | TGTGCCAGTAGTGTCGACAGTGGCTTCTATGGCTACACCTTC
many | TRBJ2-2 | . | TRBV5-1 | CASSYNRVNTGELFF | TGCGCCAGCAGCTATAACAGGGTTAACACCGGGGAGCTGTTTTTT